This paragraph covers one T cell receptor (beta chain) sequence. The data are from a study of blood T cell repertoires in COVID-19. Study summary: T cells, B-cell-depleted T cells, or PBMCs provided the cDNA or gDNA that served as material.

The CDR3 totals 12 residues. With 4 bases removed from V and 4 bases from J, the gap between germline ends came to 8 bases. Per the germline V gene, CDR1 is SQVTM and CDR2 is ANQGSEA. In the authors' workflow: Quantification of nucleated cells was approximated via reference gene primer amplification. Assay used: immunoSEQ multiplex PCR; TCRdb lists only in-frame clones, some missing. From that table come the V and J calls and clone size; the DNA was used to work out D and trimming. Of about 36,000 clones detected, more than 80% appear once; the ten largest clones hold 40% to 50%. Sequenced sample: peripheral blood. The rearrangement joins TRBV29-1 to TRBJ1-3, with D maybe TRBD1 (6 bases). The TCR was taken from a human donor in a cohort sampled during active or convalescent COVID-19. The donor label of this sample is uncertain. This CDR3 is CSVAQGGNTIYF. CDR3 sequence (DNA): TGCAGCGTTGCACAGGGAGGAAACACCATATATTTT.